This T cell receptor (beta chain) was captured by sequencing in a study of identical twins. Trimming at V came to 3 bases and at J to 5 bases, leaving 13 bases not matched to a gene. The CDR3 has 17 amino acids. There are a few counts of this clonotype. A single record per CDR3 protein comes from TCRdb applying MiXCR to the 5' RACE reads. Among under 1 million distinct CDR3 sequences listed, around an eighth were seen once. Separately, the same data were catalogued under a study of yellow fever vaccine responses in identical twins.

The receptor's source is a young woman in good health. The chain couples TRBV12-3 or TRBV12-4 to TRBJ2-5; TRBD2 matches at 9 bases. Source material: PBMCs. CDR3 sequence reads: CASSFSKAGGLLETQYF. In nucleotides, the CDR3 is TGTGCCAGCAGTTTCAGTAAAGCGGGGGGATTGTTGGAGACCCAGTACTTC.